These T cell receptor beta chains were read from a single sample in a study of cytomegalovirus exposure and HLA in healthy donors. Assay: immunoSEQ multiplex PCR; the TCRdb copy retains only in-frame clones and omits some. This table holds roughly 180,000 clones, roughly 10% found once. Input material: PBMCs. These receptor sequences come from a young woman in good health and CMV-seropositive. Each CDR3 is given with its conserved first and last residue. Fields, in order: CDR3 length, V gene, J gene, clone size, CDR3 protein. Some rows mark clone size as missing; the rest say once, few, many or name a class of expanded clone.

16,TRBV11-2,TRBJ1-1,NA,CASRPAGTGKNTEAFF
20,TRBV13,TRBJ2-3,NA,CASSSPGQGRLAVSTDTQYF
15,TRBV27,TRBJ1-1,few,CASSYDRSGETEAFF
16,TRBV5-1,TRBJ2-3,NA,CASSFRASGRTDTQYF
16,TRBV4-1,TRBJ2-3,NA,CASSQVLAGAGDTQYF
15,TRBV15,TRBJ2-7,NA,CATSRGALTQEKQYF
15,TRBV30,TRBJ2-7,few,CAWSVGASGSYEQYF
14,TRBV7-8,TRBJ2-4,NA,CASSSGGSKNIQYF
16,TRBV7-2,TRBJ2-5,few,CASSPLGTSGSKTQYF
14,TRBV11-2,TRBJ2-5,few,CASSFPGQQETQYF
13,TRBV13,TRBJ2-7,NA,CATDRRNFYEQYF
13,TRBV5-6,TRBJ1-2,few,CASNIRESYGYTF
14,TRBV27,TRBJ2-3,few,CASSRDYRSDTQYF
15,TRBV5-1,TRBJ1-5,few,CASSPDDSRNQPQHF
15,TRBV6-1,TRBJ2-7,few,CASSEAGAGAPEQYF
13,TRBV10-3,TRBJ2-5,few,CAIRAAGEETQYF
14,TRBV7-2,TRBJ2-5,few,CASSLAVSEETQYF
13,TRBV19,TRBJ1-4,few,CASSRDRGEKLFF
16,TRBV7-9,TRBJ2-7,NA,CASSLRGGGGGYEQYF
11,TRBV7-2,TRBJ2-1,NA,CASSLGHEQFF
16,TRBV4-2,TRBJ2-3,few,CASSQEVSSGADTQYF
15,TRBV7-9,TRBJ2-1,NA,CASSPSGSTNNEQFF
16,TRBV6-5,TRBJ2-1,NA,CASSYSSGGPYNEQFF
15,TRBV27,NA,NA,CASSRTGGASYEQYF
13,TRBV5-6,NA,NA,CASSFSLSYEQYF